This T cell receptor (beta chain) was observed in a study of OX40 agonist ivuxolimab in advanced cancers. Trimming at V came to 5 bases and at J to 0 bases, leaving 1 base not matched to a gene. CDR1 and CDR2 from the germline V gene are ENHRY and SYGVKD. This CDR3 spans 14 amino acids. Clones were sequenced by immunoSEQ multiplex PCR, and TCRdb holds only the in-frame ones, with some missing. The table lists some 58,000 clones, approximately 80% of them singletons. This clone is a singleton in its sample. The sequence came from an adult with an advanced solid tumor such as melanoma, head and neck, liver or kidney cancer. V gene TRBV10-3 combines with J gene TRBJ1-3; 7 bases are shared with TRBD1. The sequencing used CD4+ or CD8+ T cells sorted from blood, collected in a trial of the OX40 agonist ivuxolimab. The CDR3 DNA reads TGTGCCATCAGTAGGGACAGCTCTGGAAACACCATATATTTT. It encodes CAISRDSSGNTIYF.